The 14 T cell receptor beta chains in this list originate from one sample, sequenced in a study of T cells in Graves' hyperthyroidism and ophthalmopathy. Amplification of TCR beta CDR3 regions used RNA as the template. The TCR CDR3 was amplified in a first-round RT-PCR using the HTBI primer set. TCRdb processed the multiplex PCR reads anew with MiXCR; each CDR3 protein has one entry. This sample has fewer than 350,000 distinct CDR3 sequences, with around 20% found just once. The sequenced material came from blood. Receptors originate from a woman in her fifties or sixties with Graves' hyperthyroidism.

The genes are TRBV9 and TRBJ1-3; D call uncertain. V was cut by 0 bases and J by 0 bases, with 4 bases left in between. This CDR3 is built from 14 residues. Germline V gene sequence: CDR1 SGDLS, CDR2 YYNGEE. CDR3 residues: CASSVASSGNTIYF. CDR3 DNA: TGTGCCAGCAGCGTAGCCAGCTCTGGAAACACCATATATTTT. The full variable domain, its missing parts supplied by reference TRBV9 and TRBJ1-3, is DSGVTQTPKHLITATGQRVTLRCSPRSGDLSVYWYQQSLDQGLQFLIQYYNGEERAKGNILERFSAQQFPDLHSELNLSSLELGDSALYFCASSVASSGNTIYFGEGSWLTVV.

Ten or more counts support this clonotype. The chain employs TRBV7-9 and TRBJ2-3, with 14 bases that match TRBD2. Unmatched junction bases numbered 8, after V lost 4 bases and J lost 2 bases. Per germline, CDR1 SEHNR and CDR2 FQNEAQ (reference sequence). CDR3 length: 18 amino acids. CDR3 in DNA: TGTGCCAGCAGCTCTCCGGGACTAGCGGGAGTGTTCACAGATACGCAGTATTTT. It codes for CASSSPGLAGVFTDTQYF.

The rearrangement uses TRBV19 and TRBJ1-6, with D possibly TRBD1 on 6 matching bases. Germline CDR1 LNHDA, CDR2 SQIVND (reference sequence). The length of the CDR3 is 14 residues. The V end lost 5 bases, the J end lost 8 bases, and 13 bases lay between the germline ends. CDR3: CASSRGGPDSPLHF. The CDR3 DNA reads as TGTGCCAGTAGTCGGGGGGGGCCGGATTCACCCCTCCACTTT.

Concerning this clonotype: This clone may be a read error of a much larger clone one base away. The CDR3 sequence is CAWSVQGSTEAFF. In nucleotides, the CDR3 is TGTGCCTGGAGTGTACAGGGGAGCACTGAAGCTTTCTTT. The chain has TRBV30 and TRBJ1-1; the match to TRBD1 covers 7 bases. CDR1 and CDR2 from the germline V gene are GTSNPN and SVGIG (reference sequence). V shed 0 bases, J shed 4 bases, and the junction held 2 bases outside the gene matches. CDR3 length: 13 residues.

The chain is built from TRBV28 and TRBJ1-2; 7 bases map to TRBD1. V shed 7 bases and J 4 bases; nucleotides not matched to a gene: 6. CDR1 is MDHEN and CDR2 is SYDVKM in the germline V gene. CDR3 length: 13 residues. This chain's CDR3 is CASTIDRAYGYTF. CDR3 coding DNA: TGTGCCAGCACCATCGACAGGGCCTATGGCTACACCTTC.

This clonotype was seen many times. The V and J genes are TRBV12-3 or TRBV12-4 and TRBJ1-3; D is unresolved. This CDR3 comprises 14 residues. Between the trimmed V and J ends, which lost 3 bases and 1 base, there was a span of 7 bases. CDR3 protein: CASSLGVSGNTIYF. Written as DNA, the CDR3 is TGTGCCAGCAGTTTGGGTGTATCTGGAAACACCATATATTTT.

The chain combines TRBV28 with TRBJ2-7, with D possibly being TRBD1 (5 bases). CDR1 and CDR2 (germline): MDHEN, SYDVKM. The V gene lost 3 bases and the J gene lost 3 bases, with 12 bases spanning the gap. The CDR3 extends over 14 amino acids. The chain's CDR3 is CASSLQGSHYEQYF. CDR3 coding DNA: TGTGCCAGCAGTTTGCAGGGTTCCCACTACGAGCAGTACTTC.

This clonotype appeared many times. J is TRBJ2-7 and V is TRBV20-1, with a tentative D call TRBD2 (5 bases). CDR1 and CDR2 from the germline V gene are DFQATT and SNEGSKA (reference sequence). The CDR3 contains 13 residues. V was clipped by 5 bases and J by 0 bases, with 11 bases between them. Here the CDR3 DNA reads TGCAGTGCTCCGAGGGTGAACTCCTACGAGCAGTACTTC. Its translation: CSAPRVNSYEQYF.

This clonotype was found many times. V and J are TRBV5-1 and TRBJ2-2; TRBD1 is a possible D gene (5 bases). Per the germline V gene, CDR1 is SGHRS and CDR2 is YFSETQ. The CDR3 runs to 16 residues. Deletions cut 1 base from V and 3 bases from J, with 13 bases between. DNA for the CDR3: TGCGCCAGCAGCTTGTCTGTGGGGCGGTACACCGGGGAGCTGTTTTTT. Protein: CASSLSVGRYTGELFF.

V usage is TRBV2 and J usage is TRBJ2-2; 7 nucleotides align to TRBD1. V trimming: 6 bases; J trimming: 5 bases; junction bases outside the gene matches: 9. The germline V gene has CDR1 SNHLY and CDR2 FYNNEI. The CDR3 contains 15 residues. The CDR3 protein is CASSRKTGMTGELFF. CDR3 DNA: TGTGCCAGCAGCCGAAAGACAGGGATGACCGGGGAGCTGTTTTTT.

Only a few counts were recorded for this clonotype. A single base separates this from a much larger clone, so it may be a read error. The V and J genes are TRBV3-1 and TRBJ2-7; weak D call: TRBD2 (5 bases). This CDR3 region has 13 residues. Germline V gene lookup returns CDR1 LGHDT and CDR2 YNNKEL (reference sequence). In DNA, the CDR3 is TGTGCCAGCAGCCGGGGAGTTTCCTACGGGCAGTACTTC. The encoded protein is CASSRGVSYGQYF.

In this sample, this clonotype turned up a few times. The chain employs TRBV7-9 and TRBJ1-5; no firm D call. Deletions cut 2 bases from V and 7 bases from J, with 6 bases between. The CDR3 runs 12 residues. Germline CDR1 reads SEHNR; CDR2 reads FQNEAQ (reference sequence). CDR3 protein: CASSLFEQPQHF. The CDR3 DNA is TGTGCCAGCAGCTTATTTGAGCAGCCCCAGCATTTT.

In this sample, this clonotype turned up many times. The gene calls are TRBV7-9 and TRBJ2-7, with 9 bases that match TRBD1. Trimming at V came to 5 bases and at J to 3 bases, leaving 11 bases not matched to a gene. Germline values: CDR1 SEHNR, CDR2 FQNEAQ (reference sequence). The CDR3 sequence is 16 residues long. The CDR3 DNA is TGTGCCAGCAGCCTTTCCCCGGGACAGGGTAACTACGAGCAGTACTTC. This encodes CASSLSPGQGNYEQYF. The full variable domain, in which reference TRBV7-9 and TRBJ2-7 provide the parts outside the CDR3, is DTGVSQNPRHKITKRGQNVTFRCDPISEHNRLYWYRQTLGQGPEFLTYFQNEAQLEKSRLLSDRFSAERPKGSFSTLEIQRTEQGDSAMYLCASSLSPGQGNYEQYFGPGTRLTVT.

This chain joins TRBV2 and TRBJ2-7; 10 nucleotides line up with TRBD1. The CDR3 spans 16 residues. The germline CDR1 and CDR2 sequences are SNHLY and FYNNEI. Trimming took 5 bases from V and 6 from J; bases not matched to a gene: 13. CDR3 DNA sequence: TGTGCCAGCAGTCCTATGGGGAGGACAGGGGGGGTCGAGCAGTACTTC. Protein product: CASSPMGRTGGVEQYF.